The subject of this entry is one T cell receptor beta chain. With 6 bases clipped from V and 8 bases from J, the junction kept 6 bases outside the gene matches. The CDR3 loop spans 12 amino acids. Looked up from germline, CDR1 is SQVTM and CDR2 is ANQGSEA. Time point in this sample: week 3, after first cycle of checkpoint inhibitor. This sample was taken from a study of blood T cell dynamics during melanoma immunotherapy. Only in-frame clones appear in the TCRdb table, and some are missing; sequencing was by immunoSEQ multiplex PCR. The data contain 25,000 to 30,000 clones, approximately 80% of them singletons.

The origin of this receptor is a human donor with melanoma. The rearrangement joins TRBV29-1 to TRBJ1-2, with TRBD1 matching over 10 bases. Specimen: blood, collected from a patient treated with checkpoint blockade. The DNA for the CDR3 is TGCAGCGTCTCCCCGACAGGGGGCGGCTACACCTTC. Its protein product is CSVSPTGGGYTF.